This TCR beta chain was identified in a study of blood T cells in healthy people across ages. Study observations and caveats: Bulk PBMC profiling left naive and antigen-experienced comparisons inconclusive. Roughly linearly, TCR beta diversity per million T cells fell as age increased. The study found more naive CD4+ cells and higher diversity in long-lived than aged donors.

No fewer than 5.5 micrograms of total RNA were isolated from every sample. This clonotype was seen a single time. Antigen unknown. Possible read error: a much larger clone is one base away. The second PCR ran about 6 to 12 cycles with a sample-barcoded 5' primer and J-beta primers. TCRdb re-called the 5' RACE reads with MiXCR, one entry per CDR3 protein. The table lists hundreds of thousands of distinct CDR3 sequences, approximately 52% of them singletons. There are 13 residues in the CDR3. Germline assignment: CDR1 DFQATT and CDR2 SNEGSKA (reference sequence). Sequencing was done on a sample of blood. This clonotype originated in a woman older than 75 in good health. The rearrangement joins TRBV20-1 to TRBJ2-2, with D possibly matching TRBD2 (5 bases). The CDR3 reads CSARRTGTGDLFF. The CDR3, as DNA: TGCAGTGCCCGAAGGACTGGCACCGGGGATCTGTTTTTT.